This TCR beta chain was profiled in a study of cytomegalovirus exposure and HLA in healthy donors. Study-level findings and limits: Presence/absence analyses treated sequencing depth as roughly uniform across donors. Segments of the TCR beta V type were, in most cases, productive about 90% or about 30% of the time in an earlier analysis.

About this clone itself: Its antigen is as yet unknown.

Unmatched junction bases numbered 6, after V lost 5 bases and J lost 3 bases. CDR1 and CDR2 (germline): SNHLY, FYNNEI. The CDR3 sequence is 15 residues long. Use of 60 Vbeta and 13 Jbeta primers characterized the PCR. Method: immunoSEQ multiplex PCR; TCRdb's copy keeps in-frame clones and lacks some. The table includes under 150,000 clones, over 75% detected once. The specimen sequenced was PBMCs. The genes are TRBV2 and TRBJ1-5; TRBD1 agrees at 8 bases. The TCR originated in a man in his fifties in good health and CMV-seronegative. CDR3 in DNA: TGTGCCAGCAGTACCGGGACAGGAAACAATCAGCCCCAGCATTTT. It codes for CASSTGTGNNQPQHF.